Listed below are T cell receptor beta chains from one sample, sequenced in a study of blood T cells in healthy people across ages. TCRdb ran MiXCR on the 5' RACE reads and lists one entry per CDR3 protein. This sample has about 1,500,000 distinct CDR3 sequences, with around 42% found just once. Sequencing was carried out using blood. These TCRs come from a woman aged 18-29 years in good health. Both conserved end residues are part of each CDR3. A D gene is named only where the DNA matches it firmly. Rows give clone size only sometimes, using once, few, many, or a class for an expanded clone.

TRBJ2-3 | . | TRBD1 | TRBV7-3 | CASSLRGQATTDTQYF | TGTGCCAGCAGCTTAAGGGGACAGGCTACCACAGATACGCAGTATTTT
TRBJ2-1 | . | . | TRBV9 | CTSSDNYEQFF | TGTACCAGCAGCGATAACTACGAGCAGTTCTTC
TRBJ2-4 | . | . | TRBV30 | CAWSVRGGREAQYF | TGTGCCTGGAGTGTAAGGGGTGGCAGAGAGGCCCAGTACTTC
TRBJ2-7 | . | . | TRBV15 | CATSLGIKAAEQYF | TGTGCCACCAGCTTGGGGATTAAGGCAGCAGAGCAGTACTTC
TRBJ2-3 | few | . | TRBV4-2 | CASSQEGGVTDTQYF | TGTGCCAGCAGCCAAGAAGGGGGAGTCACAGATACGCAGTATTTT
TRBJ2-3 | few | . | TRBV3-1 | CAAASRHTDTQYF | TGTGCCGCCGCTAGCCGACACACAGATACGCAGTATTTT
TRBJ2-7 | . | TRBD1 | TRBV14 | CASSYATGFTYEQYF | TGTGCCAGCAGCTACGCGACAGGGTTCACCTACGAGCAGTACTTC
TRBJ1-2 | . | . | TRBV7-2 | CASSPPSPGANYGYTF | TGTGCCAGCAGCCCACCCTCACCGGGGGCTAACTATGGCTACACCTTC
TRBJ2-6 | . | TRBD1 | TRBV7-8 | CASSLDERRTGVSGANVLTF | TGTGCCAGCAGCTTAGATGAGAGGAGGACAGGGGTTTCTGGGGCCAACGTCCTGACTTTC
TRBJ2-5 | . | . | TRBV3-1 | CASSQGKGQTQYF | TGTGCCAGCAGCCAAGGAAAGGGGCAGACCCAGTACTTC
TRBJ2-7 | many | . | TRBV5-1 | CASSLEGSEQYF | TGCGCCAGCAGCTTGGAGGGCAGCGAGCAGTACTTC
TRBJ2-7 | few | . | TRBV9 | CASSADHEQYF | TGTGCCAGCAGCGCCGACCACGAGCAGTACTTC
TRBJ2-4 | . | . | TRBV28 | CASSLNIRYFTKNIQYF | TGTGCCAGCAGTTTAAACATACGGTATTTTACCAAAAACATTCAGTACTTC
TRBJ1-6 | . | TRBD1 | TRBV6-2/TRBV6-3 | CASSSQRPDRGVSPLHF | TGTGCCAGCAGCTCGCAGCGCCCGGACAGGGGTGTATCACCCCTCCACTTT
TRBJ2-1 | . | . | TRBV4-2 | CASSQMAGRANNEQFF | TGTGCCAGCAGCCAGATGGCTGGCAGGGCAAACAATGAGCAGTTCTTC
TRBJ2-7 | . | TRBD2 | TRBV7-2 | CASSPLAGSPHEQYF | TGTGCCAGCAGCCCCTTAGCGGGGAGCCCCCACGAGCAGTACTTC
TRBJ2-3 | . | . | TRBV12-3/TRBV12-4 | CASTSDSRADTQYF | TGTGCCAGCACTAGCGATAGTCGTGCAGATACGCAGTATTTT
TRBJ2-1 | . | . | TRBV24-1 | CATSDQDTIEQFF | TGTGCCACCAGTGACCAAGATACGATTGAGCAGTTCTTC
TRBJ2-1 | few | . | TRBV4-2 | CASNYRQDSYNEQFF | TGTGCCAGCAACTACAGACAGGACTCCTACAATGAGCAGTTCTTC
TRBJ2-7 | . | TRBD2 | TRBV7-2 | CASSFYTTSGFPHEQYF | TGTGCCAGCAGCTTCTATACCACTAGCGGGTTCCCCCACGAGCAGTACTTC
TRBJ2-5 | . | TRBD2 | TRBV9 | CASSLSTSRAETQYF | TGTGCCAGCAGTCTCTCGACTAGCCGTGCGGAGACCCAGTACTTC
TRBJ1-2 | . | . | TRBV12-3/TRBV12-4 | CASSLGTGTHYGYTF | TGTGCCAGCAGTTTGGGGACCGGGACTCACTATGGCTACACCTTC
TRBJ2-6 | . | . | TRBV21-1 | CAGSKAGAGKYSGANVLTF | TGTGCCGGCAGCAAAGCTGGGGCAGGGAAATACTCTGGGGCCAACGTCCTGACTTTC
TRBJ2-1 | . | TRBD2 | TRBV7-2 | CASSSWGGTEQFF | TGTGCCAGCAGCTCTTGGGGGGGAACTGAGCAGTTCTTC
TRBJ2-1 | . | . | TRBV6-1 | CASSEPGTGANEQFF | TGTGCCAGCAGTGAACCCGGGACTGGGGCCAATGAGCAGTTCTTC
TRBJ2-7 | . | . | TRBV28 | CASTGGLSYEQYF | TGTGCCAGCACTGGGGGCCTCTCCTACGAGCAGTACTTC
TRBJ2-1 | . | . | TRBV2 | CASSERDRSNEQFF | TGTGCCAGCAGCGAGAGGGACCGCTCCAATGAGCAGTTCTTC
TRBJ2-7 | . | TRBD2 | TRBV30 | CAWSLGGSTYEQYF | TGTGCCTGGAGCTTGGGGGGGTCAACCTACGAGCAGTACTTC
TRBJ1-2 | many | . | TRBV5-5 | CASSLGDGYGYTF | TGTGCCAGCAGCTTGGGGGACGGCTATGGCTACACCTTC
TRBJ2-1 | . | TRBD2 | TRBV3-1 | CASSQRIAGYNEQFF | TGTGCCAGCAGCCAACGAATAGCGGGTTACAATGAGCAGTTCTTC
TRBJ1-5 | . | . | TRBV2 | CASRGRGSNQPQHF | TGTGCCAGCCGGGGCAGGGGCTCTAATCAGCCCCAGCATTTT
TRBJ2-1 | . | TRBD2 | TRBV3-1 | CASSQEWLAGASSYNEQFF | TGTGCCAGCAGCCAAGAATGGCTAGCGGGGGCCAGCTCCTACAATGAGCAGTTCTTC
TRBJ1-4 | . | TRBD1 | TRBV15 | CATSGTAATNEKLFF | TGTGCCACCAGCGGGACAGCTGCAACTAATGAAAAACTGTTTTTT
TRBJ2-3 | many | TRBD1 | TRBV20-1 | CSARAGQEITDTQYF | TGCAGTGCTAGAGCGGGACAGGAGATCACAGATACGCAGTATTTT
TRBJ1-1 | . | . | TRBV7-9 | CASSLAYRRRRVNTEAFF | TGTGCCAGCAGCTTAGCGTACAGGAGGCGTAGGGTGAACACTGAAGCTTTCTTT
TRBJ2-7 | few | . | TRBV7-9 | CASSFPVGGEQYF | TGTGCCAGCAGCTTCCCCGTCGGGGGTGAGCAGTACTTC
TRBJ1-2 | . | . | TRBV20-1 | CSAGERAYDGYTF | TGCAGTGCTGGGGAGAGGGCTTACGATGGCTACACCTTC
TRBJ1-5 | . | . | TRBV20-1 | CSAVVAGSNQPQHF | TGCAGTGCGGTCGTGGCAGGGAGCAATCAGCCCCAGCATTTT
TRBJ2-1 | . | . | TRBV20-1 | CSARWGTPYNEQFF | TGCAGTGCTAGATGGGGAACCCCCTACAATGAGCAGTTCTTC
TRBJ1-1 | . | TRBD1 | TRBV9 | CASSPDRGAIANTEAFF | TGTGCCAGCAGCCCCGACAGGGGGGCTATCGCGAACACTGAAGCTTTCTTT
TRBJ2-1 | few | TRBD2 | TRBV9 | CASSVAQLAEDEQFF | TGTGCCAGCAGCGTAGCTCAACTAGCGGAGGATGAGCAGTTCTTC
TRBJ2-7 | . | . | TRBV6-1 | CASSERGSLGPYEQYF | TGTGCCAGCAGTGAACGGGGGTCCCTAGGGCCCTACGAGCAGTACTTC
TRBJ1-5 | once | . | TRBV29-1 | CSVAGLRGPQHF | TGCAGCGTAGCCGGGCTCCGCGGCCCCCAGCATTTT
TRBJ2-1 | . | . | TRBV7-2 | CASSLAASDNEQFF | TGTGCCAGCAGCTTAGCCGCAAGTGACAATGAGCAGTTCTTC
TRBJ1-2 | . | . | TRBV18 | CASSAGGLTNYGYTF | TGTGCCAGCTCTGCGGGGGGCTTAACCAACTATGGCTACACCTTC
TRBJ2-1 | . | TRBD1 | TRBV5-1 | CASSLEATGATRYDEQFF | TGCGCCAGCAGCTTGGAGGCCACAGGGGCTACCAGATATGATGAGCAGTTCTTC
TRBJ2-7 | many | . | TRBV5-1 | CASSLPDSTYEQYF | TGTGCCAGCAGTCTACCGGACAGCACCTACGAGCAGTACTTC
TRBJ2-5 | . | . | TRBV4-1 | CASSQGGSGAQETQYF | TGCGCCAGCAGCCAAGGAGGCTCAGGGGCACAAGAGACCCAGTACTTC
TRBJ1-2 | . | . | TRBV27 | CARNIRDADADYGYTF | TGTGCCAGAAACATCCGGGACGCCGATGCTGACTATGGCTACACCTTC
TRBJ2-5 | . | . | TRBV18 | CASPQEQGETQYF | TGTGCCAGCCCTCAGGAACAGGGAGAGACCCAGTACTTC
TRBJ2-7 | few | TRBD1 | TRBV4-1 | CASSQEGTGVPSSYEQYF | TGCGCCAGCAGCCAAGAGGGGACAGGGGTTCCGTCCTCCTACGAGCAGTACTTC
TRBJ2-2 | . | . | TRBV4-1 | CASSQDQGTGELFF | TGCGCCAGCAGCCAAGATCAGGGCACCGGGGAGCTGTTTTTT
TRBJ2-7 | . | . | TRBV20-1 | CSAKVLDAPGEQYF | TGCAGTGCTAAAGTGCTGGACGCCCCAGGGGAGCAGTACTTC